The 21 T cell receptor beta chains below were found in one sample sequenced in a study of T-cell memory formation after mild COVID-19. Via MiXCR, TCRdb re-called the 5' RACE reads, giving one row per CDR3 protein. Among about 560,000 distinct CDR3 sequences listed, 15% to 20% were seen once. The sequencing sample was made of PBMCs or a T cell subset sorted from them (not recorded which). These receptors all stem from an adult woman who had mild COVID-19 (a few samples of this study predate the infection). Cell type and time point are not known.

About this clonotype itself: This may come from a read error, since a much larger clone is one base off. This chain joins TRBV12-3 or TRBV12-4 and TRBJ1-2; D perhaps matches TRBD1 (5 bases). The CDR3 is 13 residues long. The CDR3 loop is CASSETASYCYTF. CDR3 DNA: TGTGCCAGCAGTGAGACAGCCTCCTATTGCTACACCTTC.

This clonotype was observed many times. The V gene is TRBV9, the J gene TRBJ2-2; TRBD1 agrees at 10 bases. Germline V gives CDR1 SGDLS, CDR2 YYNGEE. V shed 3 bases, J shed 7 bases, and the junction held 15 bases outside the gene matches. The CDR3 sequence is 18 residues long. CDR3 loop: CASSDPAGGQGVIGELFF. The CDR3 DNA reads TGTGCCAGCAGCGACCCAGCGGGCGGACAGGGGGTTATCGGGGAGCTGTTTTTT.

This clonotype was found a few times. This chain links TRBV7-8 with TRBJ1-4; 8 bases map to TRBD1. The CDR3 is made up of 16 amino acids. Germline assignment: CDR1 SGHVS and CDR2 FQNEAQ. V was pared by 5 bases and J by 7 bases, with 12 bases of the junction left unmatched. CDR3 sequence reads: CASSPRQGRRGEKLFF. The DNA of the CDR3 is TGTGCCAGCAGCCCGAGACAGGGGAGGCGTGGTGAAAAACTGTTTTTT.

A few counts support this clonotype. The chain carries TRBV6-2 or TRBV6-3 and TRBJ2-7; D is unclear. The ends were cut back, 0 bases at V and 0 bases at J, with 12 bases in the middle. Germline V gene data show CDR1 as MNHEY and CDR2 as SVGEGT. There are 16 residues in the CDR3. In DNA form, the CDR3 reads TGTGCCAGCAGTTACTCCCTTTGGCGTACCTCCTACGAGCAGTACTTC. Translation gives CASSYSLWRTSYEQYF.

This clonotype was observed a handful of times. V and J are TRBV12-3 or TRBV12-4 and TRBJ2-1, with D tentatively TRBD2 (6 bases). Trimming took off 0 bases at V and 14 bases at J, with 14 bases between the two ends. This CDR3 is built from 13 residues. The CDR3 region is CASSLAWGEREFF. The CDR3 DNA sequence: TGTGCCAGCAGTTTAGCTTGGGGGGAGAGGGAGTTCTTC.

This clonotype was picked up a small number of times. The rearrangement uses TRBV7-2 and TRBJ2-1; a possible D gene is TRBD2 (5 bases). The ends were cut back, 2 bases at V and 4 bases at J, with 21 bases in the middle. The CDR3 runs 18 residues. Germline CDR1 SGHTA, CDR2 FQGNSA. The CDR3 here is CASSLSHPLVRGYNEQFF. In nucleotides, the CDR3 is TGTGCCAGCAGCTTATCCCACCCCCTTGTAAGAGGGTACAATGAGCAGTTCTTC.

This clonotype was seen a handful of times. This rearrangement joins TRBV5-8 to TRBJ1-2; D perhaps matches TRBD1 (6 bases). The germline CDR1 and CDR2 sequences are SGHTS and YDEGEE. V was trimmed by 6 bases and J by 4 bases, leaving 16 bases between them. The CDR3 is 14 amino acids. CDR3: CASNLDGGVYGYTF. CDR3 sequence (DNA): TGTGCCAGCAACCTGGACGGGGGCGTCTATGGCTACACCTTC.

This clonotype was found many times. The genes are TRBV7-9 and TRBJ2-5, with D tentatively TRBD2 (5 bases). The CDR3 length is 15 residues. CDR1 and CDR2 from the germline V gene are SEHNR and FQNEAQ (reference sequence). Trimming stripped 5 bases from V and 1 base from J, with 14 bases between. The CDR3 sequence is CASSPVGVGQETQYF. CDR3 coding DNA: TGTGCCAGCAGCCCCGTCGGGGTTGGCCAAGAGACCCAGTACTTC.

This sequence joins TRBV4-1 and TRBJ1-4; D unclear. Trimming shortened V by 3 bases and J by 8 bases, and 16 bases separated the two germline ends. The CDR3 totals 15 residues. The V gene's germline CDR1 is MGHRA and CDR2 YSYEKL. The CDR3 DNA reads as TGCGCCAGCAGCCACCTGACCGGGGTGAACGAAAAACTGTTTTTT. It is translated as CASSHLTGVNEKLFF.

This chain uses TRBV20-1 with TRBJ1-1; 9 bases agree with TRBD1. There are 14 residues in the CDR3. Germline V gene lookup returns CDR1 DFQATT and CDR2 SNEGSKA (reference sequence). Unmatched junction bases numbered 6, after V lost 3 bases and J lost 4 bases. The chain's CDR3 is CSARETGGSTEAFF. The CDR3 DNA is TGCAGTGCTAGGGAGACAGGGGGGAGCACTGAAGCTTTCTTT.

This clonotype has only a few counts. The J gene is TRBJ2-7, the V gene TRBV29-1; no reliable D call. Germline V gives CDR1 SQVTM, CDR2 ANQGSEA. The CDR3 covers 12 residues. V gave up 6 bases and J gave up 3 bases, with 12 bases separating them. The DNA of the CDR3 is TGCAGCGTACGACCCGACGGCTACGAGCAGTACTTC. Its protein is CSVRPDGYEQYF.

CDR3 sequence: CSASVGPNLVGYGYTF. CDR3 bases: TGCAGTGCTAGTGTCGGACCAAACCTCGTAGGCTATGGCTACACCTTC. The chain has TRBV20-1 and TRBJ1-2; D unresolved. The CDR3 sequence is 16 residues long. The ends were cut back, 3 bases at V and 4 bases at J, with 21 bases in the middle. Germline CDR1 DFQATT, CDR2 SNEGSKA (reference sequence).

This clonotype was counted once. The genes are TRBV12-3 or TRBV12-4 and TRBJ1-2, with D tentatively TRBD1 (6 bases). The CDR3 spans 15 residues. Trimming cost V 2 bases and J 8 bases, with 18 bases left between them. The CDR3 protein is CASSLTPGELKGYTF. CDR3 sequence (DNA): TGTGCCAGCAGTTTAACCCCAGGGGAACTGAAGGGCTACACCTTC.

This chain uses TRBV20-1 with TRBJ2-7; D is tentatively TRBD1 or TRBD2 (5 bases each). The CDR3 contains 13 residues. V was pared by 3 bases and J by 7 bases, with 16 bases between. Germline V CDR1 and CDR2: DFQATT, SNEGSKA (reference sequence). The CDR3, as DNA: TGCAGTGCTAGGAACGAAGGGACGGGGGAGCAGTACTTC. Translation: CSARNEGTGEQYF.

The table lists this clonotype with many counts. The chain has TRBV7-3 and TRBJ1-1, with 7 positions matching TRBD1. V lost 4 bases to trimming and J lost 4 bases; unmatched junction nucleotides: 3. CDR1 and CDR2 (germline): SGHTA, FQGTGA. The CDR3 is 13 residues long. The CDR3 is CASSSTGSTEAFF. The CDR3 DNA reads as TGTGCCAGCAGCTCGACAGGGAGCACTGAAGCTTTCTTT.

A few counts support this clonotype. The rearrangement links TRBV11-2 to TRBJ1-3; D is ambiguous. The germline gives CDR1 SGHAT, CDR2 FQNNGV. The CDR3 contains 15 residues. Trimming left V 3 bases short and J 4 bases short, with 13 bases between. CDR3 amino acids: CASSLDRSLGNTIYF. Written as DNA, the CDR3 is TGTGCCAGCAGCTTGGATCGGTCCCTAGGAAACACCATATATTTT. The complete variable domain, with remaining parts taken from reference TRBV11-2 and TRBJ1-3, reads EAGVAQSPRYKIIEKRQSVAFWCNPISGHATLYWYQQILGQGPKLLIQFQNNGVVDDSQLPKDRFSAERLKGVDSTLKIQPAKLEDSAVYLCASSLDRSLGNTIYFGEGSWLTVV.

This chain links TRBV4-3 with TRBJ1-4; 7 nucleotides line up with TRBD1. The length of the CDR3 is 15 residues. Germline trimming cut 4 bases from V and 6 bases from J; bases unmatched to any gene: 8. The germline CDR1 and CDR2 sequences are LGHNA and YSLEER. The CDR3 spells CASSLYDRDDEKLFF. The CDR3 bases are TGCGCCAGCAGCCTATACGACAGGGACGATGAAAAACTGTTTTTT.

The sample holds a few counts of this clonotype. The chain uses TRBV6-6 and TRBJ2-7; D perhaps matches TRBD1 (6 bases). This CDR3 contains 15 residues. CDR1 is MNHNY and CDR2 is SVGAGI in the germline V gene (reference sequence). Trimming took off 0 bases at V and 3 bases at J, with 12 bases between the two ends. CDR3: CASSYSSGVGYEQYF. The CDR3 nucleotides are TGTGCCAGCAGTTACTCGTCAGGGGTGGGCTACGAGCAGTACTTC.

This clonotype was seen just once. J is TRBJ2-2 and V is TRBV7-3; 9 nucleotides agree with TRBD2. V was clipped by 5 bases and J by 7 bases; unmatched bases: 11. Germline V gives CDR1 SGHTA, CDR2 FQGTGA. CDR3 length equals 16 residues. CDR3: CASSPLLAGVGGELFF. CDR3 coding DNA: TGTGCCAGCAGCCCCCTATTAGCGGGAGTCGGCGGGGAGCTGTTTTTT.

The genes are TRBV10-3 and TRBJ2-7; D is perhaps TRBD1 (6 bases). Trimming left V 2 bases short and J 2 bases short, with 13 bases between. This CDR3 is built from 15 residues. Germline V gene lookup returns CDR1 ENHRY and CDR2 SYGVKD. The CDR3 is CAISETRDITYEQYF. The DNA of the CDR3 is TGTGCCATCAGTGAGACCCGGGACATAACCTACGAGCAGTACTTC.

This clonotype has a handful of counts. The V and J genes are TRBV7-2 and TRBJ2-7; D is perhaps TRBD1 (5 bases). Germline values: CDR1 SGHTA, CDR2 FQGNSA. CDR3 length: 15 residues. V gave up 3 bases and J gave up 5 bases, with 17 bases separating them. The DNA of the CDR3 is TGTGCCAGCAGCTTTTCAGGGTCCGGGCTCCACGAGCAGTACTTC. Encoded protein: CASSFSGSGLHEQYF. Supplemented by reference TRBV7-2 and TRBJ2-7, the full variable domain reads GAGVSQSPSNKVTEKGKDVELRCDPISGHTALYWYRQSLGQGLEFLIYFQGNSAPDKSGLPSDRFSAERTGGSVSTLTIQRTQQEDSAVYLCASSFSGSGLHEQYFGPGTRLTVT.